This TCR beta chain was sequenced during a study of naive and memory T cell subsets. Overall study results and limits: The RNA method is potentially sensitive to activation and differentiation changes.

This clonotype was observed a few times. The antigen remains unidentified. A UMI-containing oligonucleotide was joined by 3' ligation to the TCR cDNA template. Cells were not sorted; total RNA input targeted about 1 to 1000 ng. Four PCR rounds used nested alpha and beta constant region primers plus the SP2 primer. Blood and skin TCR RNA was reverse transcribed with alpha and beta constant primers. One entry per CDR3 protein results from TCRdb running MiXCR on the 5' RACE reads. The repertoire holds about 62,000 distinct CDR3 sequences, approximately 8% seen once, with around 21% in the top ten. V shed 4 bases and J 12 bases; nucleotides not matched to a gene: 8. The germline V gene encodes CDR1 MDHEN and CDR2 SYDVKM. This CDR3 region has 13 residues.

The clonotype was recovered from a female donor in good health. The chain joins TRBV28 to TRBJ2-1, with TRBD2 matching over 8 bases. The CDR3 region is CASSSAGGGVQFF. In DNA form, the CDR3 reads TGTGCCAGCAGTTCGGCGGGAGGAGGTGTGCAGTTCTTC.